This TCR beta chain was recorded in a study of PD-L1 blockade in urothelial cancer. Profiled with immunoSEQ multiplex PCR; TCRdb holds only in-frame clones, not every one. This sample has 130,000 or so clones, with 65% to 85% found just once. Described time point: pretreatment peripheral blood. The material sequenced was PBMCs, taken around atezolizumab (anti-PD-L1) treatment. The clonotype was recovered from a man aged 45-65 years with urothelial cancer.

This chain's CDR3 is CASSDYREHLGYTF. For the CDR3, the DNA is TGTGCCAGCAGCGACTACAGGGAGCATCTTGGCTACACCTTC. V is TRBV7-2 and J is TRBJ1-2; TRBD1 is a possible D gene (6 bases). V was cut by 5 bases and J by 7 bases, with 17 bases left in between. Germline CDR1 reads SGHTA; CDR2 reads FQGNSA. This CDR3 contains 14 residues.